The 31 T cell receptor beta chains presented below share a single source sample, sequenced in a study of T cell responses to AZD1222 COVID-19 vaccine. Sequencing used immunoSEQ multiplex PCR; TCRdb keeps in-frame clones, though not all of them. The top ten clones hold 15% to 20% of a sample with 150,000 to 180,000 clones, more than 90% of them seen once. The material was peripheral blood, obtained on day 0 of AZD1222 vaccination. These receptor sequences come from an adult in good health.

This clone was picked up one time. The CDR3 reads CASSSTTGLDSPLHF. The CDR3 DNA is TGTGCCAGCAGCTCGACGACAGGGTTGGATTCACCCCTCCACTTT. The V gene is TRBV7-2, the J gene TRBJ1-6, with 7 bases aligning to TRBD1. Germline V gene sequence: CDR1 SGHTA, CDR2 FQGNSA. This CDR3 spans 15 amino acids. Trimming cost V 4 bases and J 8 bases; bases outside gene matches: 8.

This rearrangement joins TRBV3-1 (or the pseudogene TRBV3-2) to TRBJ1-5, with 7 bases aligning to TRBD1. Germline-derived CDR1 and CDR2 are LGHDT and YNNKEL (reference sequence). V shed 1 base and J 5 bases; nucleotides not matched to a gene: 5. This CDR3 has 15 residues. CDR3 in amino acids: CASSQGQGGYQPQHF. In nucleotides, the CDR3 is TGTGCCAGCAGCCAAGGACAGGGAGGGTATCAGCCCCAGCATTTT.

V is TRBV3-1 (or the pseudogene TRBV3-2) and J is TRBJ2-7; 10 bases match TRBD1. After removal of 0 bases from V and 0 bases from J, the junction contained 8 bases not matched to a gene. CDR1 is LGHDT and CDR2 is YNNKEL in the germline V gene (reference sequence). The CDR3 is 18 residues long. The CDR3 region is CASSQEKTRDRGSYEQYF. The CDR3 DNA follows: TGTGCCAGCAGCCAAGAAAAGACCCGGGACAGGGGCTCCTACGAGCAGTACTTC.

The rearrangement uses TRBV18 and TRBJ1-3; maybe TRBD1 (5 bases). Germline lookup yields CDR1 KGHSH and CDR2 LQKENI. The length of the CDR3 is 15 residues. Trimming took 4 bases from V and 0 from J, leaving 10 bases between them. The CDR3 protein is CASSLGTVSGNTIYF. The CDR3 bases are TGTGCCAGCTCACTGGGGACTGTCTCTGGAAACACCATATATTTT.

This rearrangement joins TRBV30 to TRBJ1-2, with no clear D. The V end was cut by 4 bases, the J end by 4 bases, with 10 bases between. There are 12 residues in the CDR3. Germline-derived CDR1 and CDR2 are GTSNPN and SVGIG (reference sequence). The CDR3, as DNA: TGTGCCTGGACCCCGTTCACCTATGGCTACACCTTC. Amino acids: CAWTPFTYGYTF.

This rearrangement joins TRBV5-4 to TRBJ2-2, with 13 bases lining up with TRBD2. Germline V lookup: CDR1 SGHNT, CDR2 YYREEE (reference sequence). The CDR3 is made up of 16 amino acids. V gave up 4 bases and J gave up 8 bases; unmatched junction bases: 8. The CDR3 region has the DNA TGTGCCAGCAGCGGAGGACTAGCGGGAGTGTTGGGGGAGCTGTTTTTT. Protein product: CASSGGLAGVLGELFF.

The chain employs TRBV18 and TRBJ1-4; D not resolved. Germline V lookup: CDR1 KGHSH, CDR2 LQKENI. CDR3 size: 14 residues. Trimming pared 3 bases from V and 8 bases from J, leaving 13 bases between. The CDR3 DNA is TGTGCCAGCTCACCGGACGCACAAGGGGAAAAACTGTTTTTT. As protein: CASSPDAQGEKLFF.

The V gene is TRBV14, the J gene TRBJ1-2; tentatively, D is TRBD1 (6 bases). The germline CDR1 and CDR2 sequences are SGHDN and FVKESK. V gave up 4 bases and J gave up 3 bases, with 12 bases separating them. The CDR3 consists of 14 residues. The CDR3 is CASSPTDRYYGYTF. The DNA of the CDR3 is TGTGCCAGCAGCCCGACCGACAGGTACTATGGCTACACCTTC.

The table lists this clone with a count of one. The V and J genes are TRBV10-1 and TRBJ1-1, with a possible D match to TRBD1 (6 bases). Trimming took off 6 bases at V and 9 bases at J, with 14 bases between the two ends. This CDR3 is 12 amino acids long. The germline gives CDR1 WNHNN, CDR2 SYGVQD (reference sequence). CDR3 region: CASSHREGQAFF. The CDR3 DNA follows: TGCGCCAGCAGCCACAGGGAAGGTCAAGCTTTCTTT.

This clone was detected once. The rearrangement links TRBV7-9 to TRBJ2-5; 7 bases match TRBD2. The CDR3 totals 15 residues. J was trimmed by 2 bases and V by 3 bases; bases with no gene match: 6. Per the germline V gene, CDR1 is SEHNR and CDR2 is FQNEAQ (reference sequence). CDR3 residues: CASSLGDYQQETQYF. The CDR3 DNA reads TGTGCCAGCAGCTTGGGGGACTACCAGCAAGAGACCCAGTACTTC.

The rearrangement uses TRBV28 and TRBJ1-1; D is undetermined. Trimming removed 6 bases from V and 5 bases from J, with 13 bases in between. This CDR3 spans 13 amino acids. The germline V gene has CDR1 MDHEN and CDR2 SYDVKM. CDR3 sequence (DNA): TGTGCCAGCAGGAGGGCGGTAGGGACTGAAGCTTTCTTT. This gives the protein CASRRAVGTEAFF.

The chain carries TRBV10-3 and TRBJ1-1, with no clear D. There are 11 residues in the CDR3. Germline CDR1 ENHRY, CDR2 SYGVKD. The CDR3 DNA is TGTGCTACATTCATGAACACTGAAGCTTTCTTT. Protein: CATFMNTEAFF.

The chain links TRBV19 to TRBJ2-4, with TRBD2 matching over 11 bases. CDR1 LNHDA and CDR2 SQIVND come from the germline V gene (reference sequence). Germline trimming cut 0 bases from V and 1 base from J; bases unmatched to any gene: 5. This CDR3 is built from 18 residues. CDR3 sequence reads: CASSIDGLAGAAKNIQYF. As DNA, the CDR3 is TGTGCCAGTAGTATAGACGGACTAGCGGGTGCTGCCAAAAACATTCAGTACTTC.

In DNA, the CDR3 is TGTGCCACCAGTGAAGGTTGGGGGACTGAAGCTTTCTTT. Translating it yields CATSEGWGTEAFF. The chain couples TRBV24-1 to TRBJ1-1; perhaps TRBD1 as D (5 bases). CDR1 KGHDR and CDR2 SFDVKD come from the germline V gene. This CDR3 region has 13 residues. Between the trimmed V and J ends, which lost 4 bases and 5 bases, there was a span of 10 bases.

The gene calls are TRBV18 and TRBJ1-1; D gene unclear. V dropped 5 bases and J dropped 6 bases, with 13 bases sitting between them. The CDR3 has 13 residues. The V gene's germline CDR1 is KGHSH and CDR2 LQKENI. In DNA form, the CDR3 reads TGTGCCAGCTCATCTACCGAGGGAGCTGAAGCTTTCTTT. Translation: CASSSTEGAEAFF.

The rearrangement links TRBV19 to TRBJ2-7, with a weak D call TRBD1 (8 bases). From germline, CDR1 is LNHDA and CDR2 SQIVND (reference sequence). V lost 2 bases, J lost 5 bases, and 13 bases lay in between. The length of the CDR3 is 14 residues. The CDR3 nucleotides read TGTGCCAGTAGTATAAACAGGGGGGGCCACGAGCAGTACTTC. Protein sequence: CASSINRGGHEQYF.

In nucleotides, the CDR3 is TGTGCCAGCAGCGTTACGGGGGGCTCTACTAGCACAGATACGCAGTATTTT. Protein sequence: CASSVTGGSTSTDTQYF. The rearrangement joins TRBV9 to TRBJ2-3; D is possibly TRBD2 (7 bases). This CDR3 comprises 17 residues. The germline gives CDR1 SGDLS, CDR2 YYNGEE. The ends were cut back, 2 bases at V and 0 bases at J, with 16 bases in the middle.

V usage is TRBV6-5 and J usage is TRBJ1-1; no definite D call. The CDR3 runs to 12 residues. Trimming shortened V by 2 bases and J by 5 bases, and 6 bases separated the two germline ends. Germline V gene sequence: CDR1 MNHEY, CDR2 SVGAGI. The CDR3 is CASSYGRTEAFF. In nucleotides, the CDR3 is TGTGCCAGCAGTTACGGCCGGACTGAAGCTTTCTTT.

The chain uses TRBV11-3 and TRBJ2-7, with TRBD2 matching 8 bases. J lost 4 bases, V lost 0 bases, and 14 bases had no gene match. Germline V gives CDR1 SGHNT, CDR2 YENEEA. The CDR3 totals 18 residues. The CDR3 spells CASSLDQGYSGTLYEQYF. The CDR3 DNA reads TGTGCCAGCAGCTTAGATCAGGGTTATAGCGGGACTCTTTACGAGCAGTACTTC.

This clone was counted once. The V call is TRBV7-3, the J call TRBJ2-1; D might be TRBD1 or TRBD2, each matching 6 bases. Germline CDR1 reads SGHTA; CDR2 reads FQGTGA. The V end lost 5 bases, the J end lost 7 bases, and 15 bases lay between the germline ends. This CDR3 is built from 14 residues. The DNA of the CDR3 is TGTGCCAGCAGCAGAGGGGGGCCTGTTAATGAGCAGTTCTTC. This codes for CASSRGGPVNEQFF.

V is TRBV19 and J is TRBJ1-6, with D hard to call. The V end was cut by 6 bases, the J end by 9 bases, with 15 bases between. The CDR3 is 14 amino acids. The germline V gene has CDR1 LNHDA and CDR2 SQIVND (reference sequence). For the CDR3, the DNA is TGTGCCAGTAGCCTCGTACGGCGGGGTTCACCCCTCCACTTT. It encodes CASSLVRRGSPLHF.

V and J are TRBV12-3 or TRBV12-4 and TRBJ1-4, with D unresolved. The V end lost 5 bases, the J end lost 12 bases, and 16 bases lay between the germline ends. The CDR3 extends over 13 amino acids. The CDR3, as DNA: TGTGCCAGCAGTATTACTGATGAGGTTGAACTGTTTTTT. Its protein is CASSITDEVELFF.

V and J are TRBV5-1 and TRBJ1-4, with no clear D. V was shortened by 2 bases and J by 0 bases, with 8 bases between the two germline ends. The germline CDR1 and CDR2 sequences are SGHRS and YFSETQ. There are 15 residues in the CDR3. CDR3 sequence: CASSFTWSTNEKLFF. Here the CDR3 DNA reads TGCGCCAGCAGCTTTACGTGGTCAACTAATGAAAAACTGTTTTTT.

The rearrangement joins TRBV19 to TRBJ2-7, with a possible D match to TRBD1 (6 bases). This CDR3 spans 13 amino acids. Looked up from germline, CDR1 is LNHDA and CDR2 is SQIVND (reference sequence). Trimming shortened V by 8 bases and J by 1 base, and 12 bases separated the two germline ends. The chain's CDR3 is CASGPGESYEQYF. The CDR3 coding sequence is TGTGCCAGTGGCCCAGGGGAGTCCTACGAGCAGTACTTC. The whole variable domain, remainder taken from reference TRBV19 and TRBJ2-7, is DGGITQSPKYLFRKEGQNVTLSCEQNLNHDAMYWYRQDPGQGLRLIYYSQIVNDFQKGDIAEGYSVSREKKESFPLTVTSAQKNPTAFYLCASGPGESYEQYFGPGTRLTVT.

This chain uses TRBV7-6 with TRBJ1-1; the D gene is possibly TRBD1 (6 bases). CDR1 and CDR2 (germline): SGHVS, FNYEAQ. CDR3 length: 11 amino acids. The V end was cut by 5 bases, the J end by 10 bases, with 11 bases between. The CDR3 sequence is CASSPDRRAFF. The CDR3, as DNA: TGTGCCAGCAGCCCTGACAGGAGAGCTTTCTTT.

The chain uses TRBV27 and TRBJ1-1, with TRBD1 as a possible D gene (5 bases). The germline CDR1 and CDR2 sequences are MNHEY and SMNVEV (reference sequence). CDR3 length: 12 amino acids. Trimming took 3 bases from V and 3 from J, leaving 5 bases between them. The CDR3 loop is CASSLTDTEAFF. CDR3 sequence (DNA): TGTGCCAGCAGTTTGACAGACACTGAAGCTTTCTTT.

The genes are TRBV3-1 (or the pseudogene TRBV3-2) and TRBJ1-5; possibly TRBD1 for D (6 bases). V lost 3 bases and J lost 1, with 16 bases in between. Germline V CDR1 and CDR2: LGHDT, YNNKEL (reference sequence). CDR3 length: 17 amino acids. In nucleotides, the CDR3 is TGTGCCAGCAGCCACCTGGACAGAGGACAGAGCAATCAGCCCCAGCATTTT. This gives the protein CASSHLDRGQSNQPQHF.

The genes are TRBV30 and TRBJ1-3, with D hard to call. The CDR3 extends over 13 amino acids. Trimming took 0 bases from V and 0 from J, leaving 3 bases between them. Germline lookup yields CDR1 GTSNPN and CDR2 SVGIG (reference sequence). The CDR3 loop is CAWSVISGNTIYF. The CDR3 nucleotides are TGTGCCTGGAGTGTCATCTCTGGAAACACCATATATTTT.

The rearrangement uses TRBV13 and TRBJ1-2, with D possibly TRBD1 on 5 matching bases. The CDR3 runs to 15 residues. V was shortened by 3 bases and J by 0 bases, with 11 bases between the two germline ends. Germline values: CDR1 PRHDT, CDR2 FYEKMQ (reference sequence). The CDR3 here is CASSFLGGANYGYTF. The CDR3 DNA reads as TGTGCCAGCAGCTTCCTGGGGGGTGCTAACTATGGCTACACCTTC.

V and J are TRBV6-5 and TRBJ2-2, with TRBD1 identical over 9 bases. CDR1 and CDR2 from the germline V gene are MNHEY and SVGAGI. V dropped 8 bases and J dropped 7; count of bases not matched to a gene: 5. This CDR3 contains 13 residues. The CDR3 DNA follows: TGTGCCAGCCGGGACAGGGTTAACGGGGAGCTGTTTTTT. This encodes CASRDRVNGELFF.

The chain links TRBV18 to TRBJ1-3, with D perhaps matching TRBD1 (6 bases). The germline gives CDR1 KGHSH, CDR2 LQKENI. CDR3 size: 16 residues. Trimming pared 4 bases from V and 0 bases from J, leaving 13 bases between. Here the CDR3 reads CASSLQGPDSGNTIYF. As DNA, the CDR3 is TGTGCCAGCTCACTACAGGGTCCCGACTCTGGAAACACCATATATTTT.